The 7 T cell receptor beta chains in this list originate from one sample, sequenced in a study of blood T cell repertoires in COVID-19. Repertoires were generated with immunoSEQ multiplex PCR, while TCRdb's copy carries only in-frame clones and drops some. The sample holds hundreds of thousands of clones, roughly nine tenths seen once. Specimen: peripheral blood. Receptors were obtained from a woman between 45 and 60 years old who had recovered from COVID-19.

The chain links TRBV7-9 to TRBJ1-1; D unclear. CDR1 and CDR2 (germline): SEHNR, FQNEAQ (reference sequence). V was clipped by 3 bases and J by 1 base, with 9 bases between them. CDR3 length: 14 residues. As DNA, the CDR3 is TGTGCCAGCAGCTTTCCGACGGGGAACACTGAAGCTTTCTTT. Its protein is CASSFPTGNTEAFF.

The CDR3 loop reads CASRGWETWDITASFAYEQYF. CDR3 coding DNA: TGTGCCAGCAGGGGCTGGGAGACATGGGACATTACCGCCTCTTTTGCCTACGAGCAGTACTTC. The chain links TRBV28 to TRBJ2-7; a weak D match, TRBD1 (6 bases). V lost 6 bases, J lost 2 bases, and 35 bases lay in between. CDR1 and CDR2 from the germline V gene are MDHEN and SYDVKM. The CDR3 contains 21 residues.

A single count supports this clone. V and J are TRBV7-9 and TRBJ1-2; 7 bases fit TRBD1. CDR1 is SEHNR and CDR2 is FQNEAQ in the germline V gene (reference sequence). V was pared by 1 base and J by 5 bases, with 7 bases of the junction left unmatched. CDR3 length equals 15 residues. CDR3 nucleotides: TGTGCCAGCAGCTTAGGGGCAGGGGGATTATATGGCTACACCTTC. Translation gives CASSLGAGGLYGYTF.

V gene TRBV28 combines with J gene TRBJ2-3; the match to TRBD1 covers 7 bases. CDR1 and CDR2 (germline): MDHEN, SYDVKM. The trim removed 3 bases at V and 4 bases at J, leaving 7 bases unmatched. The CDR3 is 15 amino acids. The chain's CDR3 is CASSLGTDAPDTQYF. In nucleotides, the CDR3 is TGTGCCAGCAGTTTGGGGACAGATGCTCCAGATACGCAGTATTTT.

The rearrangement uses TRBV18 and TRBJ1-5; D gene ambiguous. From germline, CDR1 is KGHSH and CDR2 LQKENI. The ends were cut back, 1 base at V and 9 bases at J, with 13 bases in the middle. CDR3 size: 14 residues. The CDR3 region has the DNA TGTGCCAGCTCACCACGCGAGGAGGGCCCGCCCCAGCATTTT. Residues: CASSPREEGPPQHF.

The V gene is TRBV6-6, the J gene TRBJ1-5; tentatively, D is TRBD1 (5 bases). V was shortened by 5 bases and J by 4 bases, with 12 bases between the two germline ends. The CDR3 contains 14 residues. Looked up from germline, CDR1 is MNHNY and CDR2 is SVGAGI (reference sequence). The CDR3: CASSPAGPNQPQHF. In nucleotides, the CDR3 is TGTGCCAGCAGTCCCGCAGGGCCGAATCAGCCCCAGCATTTT.

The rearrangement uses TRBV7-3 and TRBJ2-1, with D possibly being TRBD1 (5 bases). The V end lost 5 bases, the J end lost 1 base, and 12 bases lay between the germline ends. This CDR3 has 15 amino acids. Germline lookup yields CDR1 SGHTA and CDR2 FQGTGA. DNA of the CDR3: TGTGCCAGCAGCACGACAGATAGGTCCTACAATGAGCAGTTCTTC. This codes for CASSTTDRSYNEQFF. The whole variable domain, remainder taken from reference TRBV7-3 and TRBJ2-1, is GAGVSQTPSNKVTEKGKYVELRCDPISGHTALYWYRQSLGQGPEFLIYFQGTGAADDSGLPNDRFFAVRPEGSVSTLKIQRTERGDSAVYLCASSTTDRSYNEQFFGPGTRLTVL.